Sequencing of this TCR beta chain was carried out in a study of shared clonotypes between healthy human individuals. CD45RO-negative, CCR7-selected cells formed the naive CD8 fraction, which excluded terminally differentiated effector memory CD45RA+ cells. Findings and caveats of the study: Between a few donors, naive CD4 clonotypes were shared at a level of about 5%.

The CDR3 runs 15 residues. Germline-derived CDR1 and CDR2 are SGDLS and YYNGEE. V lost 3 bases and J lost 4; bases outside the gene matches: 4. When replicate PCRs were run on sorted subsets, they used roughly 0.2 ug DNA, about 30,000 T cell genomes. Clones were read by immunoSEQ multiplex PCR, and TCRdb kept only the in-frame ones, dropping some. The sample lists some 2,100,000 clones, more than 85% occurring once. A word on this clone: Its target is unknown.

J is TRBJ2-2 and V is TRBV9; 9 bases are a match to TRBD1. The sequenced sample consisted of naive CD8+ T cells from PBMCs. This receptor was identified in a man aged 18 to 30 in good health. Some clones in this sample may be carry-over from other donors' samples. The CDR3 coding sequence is TGTGCCAGCAGCGCCTGGACAGGGGTCACCGGGGAGCTGTTTTTT. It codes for CASSAWTGVTGELFF.